The 18 T cell receptor beta chains given below trace back to one sample, sequenced in a study of T cells in narcolepsy. The data were produced by immunoSEQ multiplex PCR, yet TCRdb's version contains in-frame clones alone and is incomplete. The data hold fewer than 40,000 clones, with under 85% observed a single time. Sequences were obtained from CD45RA- memory CD4+ T cells from PBMCs. The receptor set was obtained from a human donor with narcolepsy.

The rearrangement joins TRBV7-9 to TRBJ2-3; 14 positions agree with TRBD2. Germline V gene sequence: CDR1 SEHNR, CDR2 FQNEAQ (reference sequence). The trim removed 5 bases at V and 8 bases at J, leaving 3 bases unmatched. The length of the CDR3 is 14 residues. The CDR3 bases are TGTGCCAGCAGCAGGACTAGCGGGGGGTCTACGCAGTATTTT. As protein: CASSRTSGGSTQYF.

The genes are TRBV11-1 and TRBJ1-4; the D gene is possibly TRBD1 (5 bases). The V end lost 4 bases, the J end lost 7 bases, and 13 bases lay between the germline ends. The CDR3 sequence is 14 residues long. Looked up from germline, CDR1 is SGHAT and CDR2 is FQDESV (reference sequence). In nucleotides, the CDR3 is TGTGCCAGCAGCTACAGGAAAACGGGTGAAAAACTGTTTTTT. Its translation: CASSYRKTGEKLFF.

This clone was found once. The CDR3 loop reads CASSFRGQNTEAFF. In DNA, the CDR3 is TGTGCCAGCAGCTTTCGGGGGCAGAACACTGAAGCTTTCTTT. This chain joins TRBV7-2 and TRBJ1-1, with a weak D call TRBD1 (6 bases). Trimming stripped 3 bases from V and 1 base from J, with 9 bases between. This CDR3 comprises 14 residues. Per germline, CDR1 SGHTA and CDR2 FQGNSA.

This rearrangement joins TRBV7-2 to TRBJ2-2, with D possibly TRBD2 on 6 matching bases. Looked up from germline, CDR1 is SGHTA and CDR2 is FQGNSA. The CDR3 spans 15 residues. V was cut by 4 bases and J by 5 bases, with 14 bases left in between. As DNA, the CDR3 is TGTGCCAGCAGCTCCTCCCCCCGGGGGACCGGGGAGCTGTTTTTT. Its protein is CASSSSPRGTGELFF.

The CDR3 DNA reads as TGTGCCAGCAGCTTAGCGGGTGGACCCAGGGAGCAGTACTTC. Translated: CASSLAGGPREQYF. The chain carries TRBV11-1 and TRBJ2-7; D gene unclear. The germline V and J ends were trimmed by 0 bases and 7 bases, with 13 bases remaining between them. Germline CDR1 is SGHAT and CDR2 is FQDESV (reference sequence). The CDR3 contains 14 residues.

Worth noting for this clone: The junction does not match germline at one end; this may be a read error. The chain is built from TRBV7-7 and TRBJ2-1; 11 positions match TRBD2. The CDR3 has 18 residues. The germline CDR1 and CDR2 sequences are SSHAT and FNYEAQ (reference sequence). The CDR3 loop is CASSLASGGMSSYNEQFF. In nucleotides, the CDR3 is TGTGCTAGCAGCTTAGCTAGCGGGGGGATGAGCTCCTACAATGAGCAGTTCTTC.

The rearrangement joins TRBV5-6 to TRBJ1-5; 7 bases agree with TRBD1. Germline CDR1 and CDR2: SGHDT and YYEEEE. V dropped 4 bases and J dropped 9; count of bases not matched to a gene: 10. The CDR3 runs 14 residues. The CDR3 sequence: CASSLDRVRGPQHF. The DNA of the CDR3 is TGTGCCAGCAGCCTCGACAGGGTTCGGGGGCCCCAGCATTTT.

This clone came up once. The V call is TRBV10-3, the J call TRBJ2-5, with a tentative D call TRBD1 (5 bases). The DNA end is a closer match to TRBJ2-7, so the J assignment may be wrong. The germline gives CDR1 ENHRY, CDR2 SYGVKD. The CDR3 loop spans 14 amino acids. CDR3 sequence (DNA): TGTGCCATCAGTGTTGTAGGGGCAACCTACGAGCAGTACTTC. As protein: CAISVVGATYEQYF.

The chain joins TRBV7-8 to TRBJ2-7; D gene ambiguous. V gave up 7 bases and J gave up 5 bases, with 18 bases separating them. Germline lookup yields CDR1 SGHVS and CDR2 FQNEAQ. This CDR3 comprises 14 residues. The CDR3: CASTPALHGNEQYF. The DNA for the CDR3 is TGTGCCAGCACCCCCGCCCTGCATGGCAACGAGCAGTACTTC.

This sequence joins TRBV10-1 and TRBJ1-2; no firm D call. The CDR3 length is 13 residues. CDR1 WNHNN and CDR2 SYGVQD come from the germline V gene (reference sequence). The V end was cut by 0 bases, the J end by 8 bases, with 10 bases between. Here the CDR3 DNA reads TGCGCCAGCAGTGAGTCTGGGAATACCGGCTACACCTTC. This codes for CASSESGNTGYTF.

V and J are TRBV9 and TRBJ2-2; TRBD2 matches at 7 bases. V dropped 2 bases and J dropped 0; count of bases not matched to a gene: 1. The CDR3 runs to 15 residues. Germline V gene sequence: CDR1 SGDLS, CDR2 YYNGEE. Here the CDR3 reads CASSVRGANTGELFF. The CDR3, as DNA: TGTGCCAGCAGCGTCCGGGGGGCGAACACCGGGGAGCTGTTTTTT.

V usage is TRBV6-5 and J usage is TRBJ2-1; 7 bases match TRBD2. This CDR3 is built from 13 residues. Germline loops: CDR1 MNHEY, CDR2 SVGAGI. This CDR3 reads CALGGSSYNEQFF. DNA for the CDR3: TGTGCGTTGGGGGGGAGCTCCTACAATGAGCAGTTCTTC.

The V and J genes are TRBV7-8 and TRBJ1-5; no clear D gene. Between the trimmed V and J ends, which lost 3 bases and 4 bases, there was a span of 10 bases. Germline CDR1 is SGHVS and CDR2 is FQNEAQ. The CDR3 is made up of 14 amino acids. CDR3 protein: CASSFVTGNQPQHF. CDR3 DNA: TGTGCCAGCAGCTTCGTGACGGGTAATCAGCCCCAGCATTTT.

V is TRBV5-6 and J is TRBJ1-5; no clear D. The CDR3 consists of 14 residues. The germline gives CDR1 SGHDT, CDR2 YYEEEE. V lost 0 bases and J 6 bases, leaving 10 bases between the germline ends. For the CDR3, the DNA is TGTGCCAGCAGCTTGGGGCAGTTTTTTCAGCCCCAGCATTTT. Its protein is CASSLGQFFQPQHF.

This clone was detected a few times. CDR3 DNA sequence: TGTGCCAGCAGCCCCGGGGGGCCTGACTCTGGAAACACCATATATTTT. As protein: CASSPGGPDSGNTIYF. The rearrangement uses TRBV5-6 and TRBJ1-3; D might be TRBD1 (6 bases). The CDR3 sequence is 16 residues long. Germline assignment: CDR1 SGHDT and CDR2 YYEEEE. Trimming shortened V by 4 bases and J by 0 bases, and 14 bases separated the two germline ends.

This chain links TRBV27 with TRBJ1-4; D ambiguous. The CDR3 covers 13 residues. Germline CDR1 reads MNHEY; CDR2 reads SMNVEV (reference sequence). Between the trimmed V and J ends, which lost 2 bases and 4 bases, there was a span of 5 bases. CDR3: CASSLVFNEKLFF. In DNA form, the CDR3 reads TGTGCCAGCAGTTTAGTATTTAATGAAAAACTGTTTTTT.

The V gene is TRBV11-2, the J gene TRBJ2-7; no reliable D call. Germline loops: CDR1 SGHAT, CDR2 FQNNGV. V lost 4 bases, J lost 7 bases, and 14 bases lay in between. The length of the CDR3 is 13 residues. The CDR3 sequence is CASSSAAFREQYF. Here the CDR3 DNA reads TGTGCCAGCAGCTCGGCAGCCTTTCGGGAGCAGTACTTC.

The chain has TRBV6-4 and TRBJ1-1; 8 bases are shared with TRBD1. The CDR3 extends over 13 amino acids. Germline V gene lookup returns CDR1 MRHNA and CDR2 SNTAGT. Unmatched junction bases numbered 6, after V lost 4 bases and J lost 8 bases. In DNA form, the CDR3 reads TGTGCCAGCAGTGTGGCAGGGGGCGGGGAAGCTTTCTTT. Translated: CASSVAGGGEAFF.